The 29 T cell receptor beta chains below all came from one sample that was sequenced in a study of shared clonotypes between healthy human individuals. Libraries were prepared by immunoSEQ multiplex PCR; TCRdb keeps only in-frame clonotypes and omits some of them. The table lists roughly 490,000 clones, 76% of them singletons. The sample taken for sequencing was PBMCs. Receptors originate from a woman aged 40-49 years in good health. Some clones in this sample may be carry-over from other donors' samples.

This chain joins TRBV2 and TRBJ2-1; a possible D gene is TRBD2 (6 bases). The V gene lost 4 bases and the J gene lost 0 bases, with 10 bases spanning the gap. The CDR3 has 15 residues. CDR1 and CDR2 (germline): SNHLY, FYNNEI. The CDR3 DNA reads as TGTGCCAGCAGTGGACTAGGGAGCTCCTACAATGAGCAGTTCTTC. It translates to CASSGLGSSYNEQFF. The complete variable domain, with remaining parts taken from reference TRBV2 and TRBJ2-1, reads EPEVTQTPSHQVTQMGQEVILRCVPISNHLYFYWYRQILGQKVEFLVSFYNNEISEKSEIFDDQFSVERPDGSNFTLKIRSTKLEDSAMYFCASSGLGSSYNEQFFGPGTRLTVL.

Points on this clone: Other nucleotide sequences from this sample produce the same CDR3. The chain recombines TRBV5-1 with TRBJ2-2; unclear D gene. The CDR3 length is 15 residues. The V gene lost 2 bases and the J gene lost 1 base, with 9 bases spanning the gap. Germline loops: CDR1 SGHRS, CDR2 YFSETQ. The CDR3 here is CASSFALLNTGELFF. DNA for the CDR3: TGCGCCAGCAGCTTCGCGTTATTGAACACCGGGGAGCTGTTTTTT. Full variable domain (rest looked up from reference TRBV5-1 and TRBJ2-2): KAGVTQTPRYLIKTRGQQVTLSCSPISGHRSVSWYQQTPGQGLQFLFEYFSETQRNKGNFPGRFSGRQFSNSRSEMNVSTLELGDSALYLCASSFALLNTGELFFGEGSRLTVL.

V gene TRBV4-3 combines with J gene TRBJ2-5; tentatively, D is TRBD1 (6 bases). The CDR3 has 16 residues. Germline CDR1 and CDR2: LGHNA and YSLEER. Deletions cut 0 bases from V and 1 base from J, with 12 bases between. The CDR3 here is CASSQDRTDFQETQYF. The CDR3 DNA sequence: TGCGCCAGCAGCCAAGATAGGACAGACTTCCAAGAGACCCAGTACTTC.

This chain joins TRBV5-1 and TRBJ2-7, with D possibly TRBD2 on 6 matching bases. CDR3 size: 16 residues. The V and J ends lost 4 bases and 6 bases respectively, with 23 bases between them. Germline lookup yields CDR1 SGHRS and CDR2 YFSETQ. The CDR3 DNA reads TGCGCCAGCAGCCCCAGGAATACGGGATGGGAGGTCGAGCAGTACTTC. Translating gives CASSPRNTGWEVEQYF.

This chain joins TRBV30 and TRBJ2-7; 9 nucleotides match TRBD2. Trimming took 3 bases from V and 2 from J; bases not matched to a gene: 8. This CDR3 comprises 15 residues. Germline V CDR1 and CDR2: GTSNPN, SVGIG (reference sequence). The CDR3 nucleotides read TGTGCCTGGAGCTTAGGGAGCGGGGGGACCTACGAGCAGTACTTC. It yields the protein CAWSLGSGGTYEQYF.

About this clone itself: A much larger clonotype is one base distant, so this may be a read error. Other nucleotide sequences in the sample specify the same CDR3. The chain combines TRBV7-3 with TRBJ1-1; no reliable D call. Germline values: CDR1 SGHTA, CDR2 FQGTGA. The CDR3 runs 14 residues. This chain's CDR3 is CASSLIAGDTEAFF. CDR3 nucleotides: TGTGCCAGCAGCTTAATAGCCGGTGACACTGAAGCCTTCTTT.

For this clone: Other nucleotide sequences in the sample specify the same CDR3. The CDR3 spells CASSSGTSGYEQYF. In DNA, the CDR3 is TGTGCCAGCTCATCGGGGACTAGCGGATACGAGCAGTACTTC. The chain recombines TRBV18 with TRBJ2-7; 11 bases agree with TRBD2. CDR1 KGHSH and CDR2 LQKENI come from the germline V gene. V was clipped by 5 bases and J by 4 bases; unmatched bases: 4. CDR3 length: 14 amino acids.

This clone showed up many times. This chain links TRBV5-1 with TRBJ1-1; 7 bases align to TRBD1. The germline V gene has CDR1 SGHRS and CDR2 YFSETQ. This CDR3 contains 14 residues. V dropped 4 bases and J dropped 1; count of bases not matched to a gene: 4. The CDR3: CASSRSGGNTEAFF. The CDR3 DNA reads TGCGCCAGCAGCAGGTCAGGGGGGAACACTGAAGCTTTCTTT.

The chain carries TRBV5-4 and TRBJ2-7; D possibly corresponds to TRBD2 (6 bases). Germline assignment: CDR1 SGHNT and CDR2 YYREEE (reference sequence). CDR3 size: 16 residues. V was trimmed by 1 base and J by 3 bases, leaving 17 bases between them. CDR3 sequence: CASSLTGLWDLYEQYF. In DNA form, the CDR3 reads TGTGCCAGCAGCTTGACCGGACTATGGGATCTCTACGAGCAGTACTTC.

The rearrangement uses TRBV19 and TRBJ1-1; the D gene is possibly TRBD1 (5 bases). From germline, CDR1 is LNHDA and CDR2 SQIVND (reference sequence). V lost 5 bases and J lost 6, with 13 bases in between. CDR3 length equals 13 residues. The CDR3 DNA is TGTGCCAGTAGTTATAGGGGAGGGGCTGAAGCTTTCTTT. Residues: CASSYRGGAEAFF.

Remarks on this clone: Just one base apart from a much larger clone, this may be a read error. This chain joins TRBV5-1 and TRBJ2-5; D is unresolved. V lost 2 bases and J 0 bases, leaving 5 bases between the germline ends. CDR1 and CDR2 (germline): SGHRS, YFSETQ. The CDR3 has 13 amino acids. The CDR3 sequence: CASSFRDQETQYF. The CDR3 DNA follows: TGCGCCAGCAGCTTTAGGGACCAAGAGACCCAGTACTTC.

The rearrangement uses TRBV7-9 and TRBJ2-5; 9 nucleotides line up with TRBD1. This CDR3 spans 14 amino acids. With 5 bases clipped from V and 3 bases from J, the junction kept 4 bases outside the gene matches. Germline lookup yields CDR1 SEHNR and CDR2 FQNEAQ (reference sequence). The chain's CDR3 is CASSPTGGEETQYF. The CDR3 DNA follows: TGTGCCAGCAGCCCCACAGGGGGCGAAGAGACCCAGTACTTC.

This clone turned up a few times. The rearrangement joins TRBV4-1 to TRBJ2-1; D possibly corresponds to TRBD1 (5 bases). Germline CDR1 reads MGHRA; CDR2 reads YSYEKL. The V and J ends lost 7 bases and 0 bases respectively, with 7 bases between them. This CDR3 is built from 13 residues. The CDR3 loop reads CASKDNSYNEQFF. The CDR3 region has the DNA TGCGCCAGCAAGGACAACTCCTACAATGAGCAGTTCTTC.

This rearrangement joins TRBV6-1 to TRBJ2-7, with 12 bases aligning to TRBD2. Trimming at V came to 2 bases and at J to 3 bases, leaving 8 bases not matched to a gene. Germline V gene sequence: CDR1 MNHNS, CDR2 SASEGT. The CDR3 loop spans 17 amino acids. CDR3 DNA sequence: TGTGCCAGCAGTGAATATCTAGCGGGAGGGGGTGGCTACGAGCAGTACTTC. It codes for CASSEYLAGGGGYEQYF.

The rearrangement uses TRBV10-3 and TRBJ1-1; D ambiguous. This CDR3 has 13 residues. From germline, CDR1 is ENHRY and CDR2 SYGVKD. The V gene lost 10 bases and the J gene lost 1 base, with 13 bases spanning the gap. CDR3 coding DNA: TGTGCCACGTCCGGGTCCACGAACACTGAAGCTTTCTTT. The encoded protein is CATSGSTNTEAFF.

This chain uses TRBV6-1 with TRBJ1-5, with 10 bases matching TRBD1. Germline V gene sequence: CDR1 MNHNS, CDR2 SASEGT. This CDR3 has 17 residues. The V gene end was trimmed by 2 bases and the J gene end by 7 bases; junction bases not matched to a gene: 11. This CDR3 reads CASSEPIRQGAMQPQHF. DNA for the CDR3: TGTGCCAGCAGTGAACCAATCCGACAGGGGGCCATGCAGCCCCAGCATTTT.

This clone showed up many times. The chain employs TRBV7-9 and TRBJ2-1, with 7 bases identical to TRBD1. V dropped 5 bases and J dropped 6; count of bases not matched to a gene: 4. The CDR3 is made up of 13 amino acids. Germline CDR1 SEHNR, CDR2 FQNEAQ (reference sequence). CDR3 residues: CASSPRDSNEQFF. The CDR3 DNA sequence: TGTGCCAGCAGCCCAAGGGACAGCAATGAGCAGTTCTTC.

The CDR3: CASSPNITSGTPYEQYF. The CDR3 region has the DNA TGTGCCAGCAGCCCCAACATCACTAGCGGGACACCTTACGAGCAGTACTTC. The chain has TRBV4-2 and TRBJ2-7, with 10 bases aligning to TRBD2. The junction had 13 bases not matched to a gene; V was cut back by 4 bases and J by 4 bases. This CDR3 region has 17 residues. Germline assignment: CDR1 LGHNA and CDR2 YNFKEQ.

CDR3 sequence (DNA): TGCAGTGCTCCGGACGTCTACGAGCAGTACTTC. Translation gives CSAPDVYEQYF. The rearrangement links TRBV20-1 to TRBJ2-7; D is unclear. Germline CDR1 and CDR2: DFQATT and SNEGSKA (reference sequence). The length of the CDR3 is 11 residues. Deletions cut 5 bases from V and 3 bases from J, with 8 bases between.

The sample holds a few counts of this clone. This chain joins TRBV28 and TRBJ2-1, with TRBD1 matching 10 bases. The CDR3 contains 14 residues. The V and J ends lost 8 bases and 7 bases, in that order; junction bases with no gene match: 8. Germline V gene sequence: CDR1 MDHEN, CDR2 SYDVKM. The CDR3 is CASAGTGVWNEQFF. For the CDR3, the DNA is TGTGCCAGCGCCGGGACAGGGGTATGGAATGAGCAGTTCTTC.

The chain combines TRBV27 with TRBJ2-7; 9 nucleotides agree with TRBD1. The V and J ends lost 6 bases and 5 bases, in that order; junction bases with no gene match: 2. Germline V gene sequence: CDR1 MNHEY, CDR2 SMNVEV (reference sequence). The CDR3 length is 12 residues. The CDR3 protein is CASSTGGNEQYF. CDR3 nucleotide sequence: TGTGCCAGCAGCACAGGGGGCAACGAGCAGTACTTC.

Worth noting for this clone: Just one base apart from a much larger clone, this may be a read error. The chain employs TRBV10-2 and TRBJ2-7, with 7 bases lining up with TRBD2. This CDR3 is 14 amino acids long. The germline V gene encodes CDR1 WSHSY and CDR2 SAAADI. V lost 7 bases, J lost 1 base, and 7 bases stayed unmatched. The CDR3 loop is CASIPGLMSYEQYF. Written as DNA, the CDR3 is TGCGCCAGCATCCCGGGACTAATGTCCTACGAGCAGTACTTC.

This clone has only one observation. The V gene is TRBV9, the J gene TRBJ2-7, with 9 bases fitting TRBD2. CDR1 is SGDLS and CDR2 is YYNGEE in the germline V gene. The CDR3 is 16 residues long. V shed 2 bases and J 6 bases; nucleotides not matched to a gene: 12. The DNA of the CDR3 is TGTGCCAGCAGCGTGGGGAGAGGCGGGAGGGCCCGCGAGCAGTACTTC. It yields the protein CASSVGRGGRAREQYF.

As concerns this clone: Other nucleotide sequences in the sample specify the same CDR3. The genes are TRBV19 and TRBJ2-7; 7 bases are shared with TRBD2. This CDR3 contains 14 residues. Trimming cost V 4 bases and J 2 bases; bases outside gene matches: 5. Germline V gene lookup returns CDR1 LNHDA and CDR2 SQIVND (reference sequence). The CDR3 protein is CASSTPGLAYEQYF. CDR3 sequence (DNA): TGTGCCAGTAGTACCCCCGGACTAGCCTACGAGCAGTACTTC.

This rearrangement joins TRBV11-2 to TRBJ2-1; 7 nucleotides match TRBD2. Unmatched junction bases numbered 7, after V lost 8 bases and J lost 6 bases. Germline V gene data show CDR1 as SGHAT and CDR2 as FQNNGV. The CDR3 has 13 amino acids. This chain's CDR3 is CASGPGGVNEQFF. The CDR3 DNA is TGTGCCAGCGGCCCTGGGGGGGTCAATGAGCAGTTCTTC.

This clone has more than one count but fewer than ten. This chain connects TRBV6-1 to TRBJ2-2; perhaps TRBD2 as D (6 bases). Germline V gene data show CDR1 as MNHNS and CDR2 as SASEGT. V shed 2 bases and J shed 0 bases, with 7 bases lying between them. The CDR3 has 15 residues. The CDR3 DNA reads TGTGCCAGCAGTGAATGGACTACGAACACCGGGGAGCTGTTTTTT. Translated, it gives CASSEWTTNTGELFF.

This sequence joins TRBV6-1 and TRBJ1-5; no reliable D call. Germline V gene sequence: CDR1 MNHNS, CDR2 SASEGT. The CDR3 has 14 amino acids. V lost 8 bases and J lost 0, with 11 bases in between. CDR3 amino acids: CASEQGNSNQPQHF. The CDR3, as DNA: TGTGCCAGCGAACAAGGAAATAGCAATCAGCCCCAGCATTTT.

The rearrangement joins TRBV29-1 to TRBJ2-7; D gene ambiguous. V was pared by 4 bases and J by 0 bases, with 13 bases between. Germline-derived CDR1 and CDR2 are SQVTM and ANQGSEA. CDR3 size: 14 residues. The CDR3 bases are TGCAGCGTTGTCGGATCCCCTGCCTCCTACGAGCAGTACTTC. Translated, it gives CSVVGSPASYEQYF.

The chain employs TRBV5-4 and TRBJ1-4; TRBD1 matches 10 bases. The CDR3 covers 15 residues. Germline CDR1 SGHNT, CDR2 YYREEE (reference sequence). J gave up 7 bases and V 1 base, and 4 bases lay outside the gene matches. CDR3 in DNA: TGTGCCAGCAGCTTGATGACAGGGGGCGGTGAAAAACTGTTTTTT. The encoded protein is CASSLMTGGGEKLFF.